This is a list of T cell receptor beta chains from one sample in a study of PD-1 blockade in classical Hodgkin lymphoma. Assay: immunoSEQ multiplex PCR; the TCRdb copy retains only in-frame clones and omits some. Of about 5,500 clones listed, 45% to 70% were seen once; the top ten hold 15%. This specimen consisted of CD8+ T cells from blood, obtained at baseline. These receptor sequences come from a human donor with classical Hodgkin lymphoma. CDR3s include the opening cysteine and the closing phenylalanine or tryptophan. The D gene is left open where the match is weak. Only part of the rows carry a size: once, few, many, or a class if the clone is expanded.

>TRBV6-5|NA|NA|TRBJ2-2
TGTGCCAGCAGTTACTCGATGTCTCAAGTCACCGGGGAGCTGTTTTTT
CASSYSMSQVTGELFF
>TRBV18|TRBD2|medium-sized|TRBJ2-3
TGTGCCAGCTCACCAATGGAGCGGGAGTTGCATTTT
CASSPMERELHF
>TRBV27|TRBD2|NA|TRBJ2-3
TGTGCCAGCAGTTTACGGGCTAGCGGGAGTACGGATACGCAGTATTTT
CASSLRASGSTDTQYF
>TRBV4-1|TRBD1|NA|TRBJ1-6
TGCGCCAGCAAGGACAGGGTAGGAGATAATTCACCCCTCCACTTT
CASKDRVGDNSPLHF
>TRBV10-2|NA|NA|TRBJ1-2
TGCGCCAGCACCCCCAGGGTTAACTATGGCTACACCTTC
CASTPRVNYGYTF
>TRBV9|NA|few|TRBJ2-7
TGTGCCAGCAGCGTAGGAGTGGGGGCGAACTACGAGCAGTACTTC
CASSVGVGANYEQYF
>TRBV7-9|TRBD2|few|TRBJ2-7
TGTGCCAGCAGCCGACTAGCGGGAGGATACGAGCAGTACTTC
CASSRLAGGYEQYF
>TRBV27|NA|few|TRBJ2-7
TGTGCCAGCAGTTTATATTCACGGGACCGTCGCTCCTACGAGCAGTACTTC
CASSLYSRDRRSYEQYF
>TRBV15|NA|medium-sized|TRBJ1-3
TGTGCCACCAGCAGATCCCGCGACCTAGTGAGCTCTGGAAACACCATATATTTT
CATSRSRDLVSSGNTIYF
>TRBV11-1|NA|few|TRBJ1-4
TGTGCCAGCAGCCCTGGGTCGGAACTGTTTTTT
CASSPGSELFF
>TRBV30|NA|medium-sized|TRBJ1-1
TGTGCCTGGAGTATGGGCAGGGAGACTGAAGCTTTCTTT
CAWSMGRETEAFF
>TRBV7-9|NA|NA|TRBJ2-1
TGTGCCAGCAGCCCCGACAGGTACATGAATGAGCAGTTCTTC
CASSPDRYMNEQFF
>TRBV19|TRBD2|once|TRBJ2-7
TGTGCCAGTAGTACGGGACTAGCGGCATCCTACGAGCAGTACTTC
CASSTGLAASYEQYF
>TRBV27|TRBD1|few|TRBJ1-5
TGTGCCAGCAGCCCCGGGACAGGGGTTCAGCCCCAGCATTTT
CASSPGTGVQPQHF
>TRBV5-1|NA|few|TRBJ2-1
TGCGCCAGCAACATAGCGGACAATGAGCAGTTCTTC
CASNIADNEQFF
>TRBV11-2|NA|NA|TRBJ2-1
TGTGCCAGCAGCTTAAACTATCCCCTTTACAATGAGCAGTTCTTC
CASSLNYPLYNEQFF
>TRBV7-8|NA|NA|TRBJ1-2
TGTGCCAGCAGCTTAGAGGGGCTTGCGAAAAACTATGGCTACACCTTC
CASSLEGLAKNYGYTF
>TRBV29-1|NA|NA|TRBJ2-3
TGCAGCGTTGGCGAAGGTGGAATTAGGCGCACAGATACGCAGTATTTT
CSVGEGGIRRTDTQYF
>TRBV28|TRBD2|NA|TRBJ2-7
TGTGCCAGCAGCCCCCGCGGGAGAACCTACGAGCAGTACTTC
CASSPRGRTYEQYF
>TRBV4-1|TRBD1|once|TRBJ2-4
TGCGCCAGCAGCCCGACCCGGGACAGCCTAGCCAAAAACATTCAGTACTTC
CASSPTRDSLAKNIQYF
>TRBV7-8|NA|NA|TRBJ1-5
TGTGCCAGCAGTCCGGTCATCGCGAGTCAGCCCCAGCATTTT
CASSPVIASQPQHF
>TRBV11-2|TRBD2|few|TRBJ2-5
TGTGCCAGCAGCTTCTCACTCGGGACTAGCGGGAAAGAGACCCAGTACTTC
CASSFSLGTSGKETQYF
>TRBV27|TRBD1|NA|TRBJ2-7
TGTGCCAGCAGTGCCGGGACAGAATTCTACGAGCAGTACTTC
CASSAGTEFYEQYF
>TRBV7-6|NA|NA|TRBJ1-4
TGTGCCAGCAGCTTTGGAGTTGCAACTAATGAAAAACTGTTTTTT
CASSFGVATNEKLFF
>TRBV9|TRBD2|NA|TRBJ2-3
TGTGCCAGCAGCGATAGCGGGAGGGCCGGGGATACGCAGTATTTT
CASSDSGRAGDTQYF
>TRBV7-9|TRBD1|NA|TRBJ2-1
TGTGCCAGCAGCTTAGTCACCCGCCCGACAGGGGGCTACAATGAGCAGTTCTTC
CASSLVTRPTGGYNEQFF
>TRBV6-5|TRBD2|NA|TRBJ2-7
TGTGCCAGCTCCCAACTAGCGCACTCCTCCTACGAGCAGTACTTC
CASSQLAHSSYEQYF
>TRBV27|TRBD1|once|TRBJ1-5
TGTGCCAGCAGTTCTCCCCCTAGACAGGGGAATCAGCCCCAGCATTTT
CASSSPPRQGNQPQHF
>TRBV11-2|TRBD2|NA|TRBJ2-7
TGTGCCAGCAACTATCGGGCTAGCGGGATCTACGAGCAGTACTTC
CASNYRASGIYEQYF
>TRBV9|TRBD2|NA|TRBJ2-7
TGTGCCAGCAGCCCCCGACTAGCGGGACCCTACGAGCAGTACTTC
CASSPRLAGPYEQYF
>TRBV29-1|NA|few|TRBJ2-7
TGCAGCGTTAGAACAGGTTCTTCCTACGAGCAGTACTTC
CSVRTGSSYEQYF
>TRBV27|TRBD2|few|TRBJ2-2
TGTGCCAGCAGCGAGACTAGCGGGAGTTACACCGGGGAGCTGTTTTTT
CASSETSGSYTGELFF
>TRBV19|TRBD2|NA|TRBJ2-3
TGTGCCAGTAGCTTAGCGGGACCTGGCACAGATACGCAGTATTTT
CASSLAGPGTDTQYF
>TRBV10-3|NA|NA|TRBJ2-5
TGTGCCATCAGTGAGTCCCTGACAGGAAAGTTGGCTGAAGAGACCCAGTACTTC
CAISESLTGKLAEETQYF
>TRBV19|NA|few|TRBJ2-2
TGTGCCAGTAGTATAGTCCCGGAGGGGGAGCTGTTTTTT
CASSIVPEGELFF
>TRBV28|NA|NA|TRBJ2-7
TGTGCCAGCAGTTTGCCTTCACCCCAAACCGGGACGGAGAGCTCCTACGAGCAGTACTTC
CASSLPSPQTGTESSYEQYF
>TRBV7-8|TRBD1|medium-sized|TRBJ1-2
TGTGCCAGCAGCACCTACGGGGCCCCAGACAGGGGTGATGGCTACACCTTC
CASSTYGAPDRGDGYTF